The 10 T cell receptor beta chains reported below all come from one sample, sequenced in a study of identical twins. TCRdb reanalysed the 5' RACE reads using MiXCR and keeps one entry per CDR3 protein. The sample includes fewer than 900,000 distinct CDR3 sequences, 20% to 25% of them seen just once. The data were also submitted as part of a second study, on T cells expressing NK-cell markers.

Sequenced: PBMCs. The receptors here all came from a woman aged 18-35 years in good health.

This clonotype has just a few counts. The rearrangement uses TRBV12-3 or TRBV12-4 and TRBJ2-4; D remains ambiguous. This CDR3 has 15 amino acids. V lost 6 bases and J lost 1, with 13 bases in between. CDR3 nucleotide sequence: TGTGCCAGCAGCAGTGGAGTTATGGCCAAAAACATTCAGTACTTC. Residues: CASSSGVMAKNIQYF.

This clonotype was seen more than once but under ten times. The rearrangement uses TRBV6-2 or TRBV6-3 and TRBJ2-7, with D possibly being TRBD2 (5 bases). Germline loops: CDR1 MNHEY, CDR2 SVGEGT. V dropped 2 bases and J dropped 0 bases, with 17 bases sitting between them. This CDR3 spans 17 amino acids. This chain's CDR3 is CASSYRSRGQTSYEQYF. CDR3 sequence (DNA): TGTGCCAGCAGTTACCGCTCGAGAGGGCAGACCTCCTACGAGCAGTACTTC.

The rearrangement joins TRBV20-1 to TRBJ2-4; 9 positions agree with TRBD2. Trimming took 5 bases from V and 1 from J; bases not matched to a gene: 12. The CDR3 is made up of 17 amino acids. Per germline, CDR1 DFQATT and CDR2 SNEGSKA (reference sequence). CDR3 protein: CSAFTGSGSGAKNIQYF. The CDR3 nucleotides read TGCAGTGCTTTTACCGGTAGCGGGAGCGGGGCCAAAAACATTCAGTACTTC.

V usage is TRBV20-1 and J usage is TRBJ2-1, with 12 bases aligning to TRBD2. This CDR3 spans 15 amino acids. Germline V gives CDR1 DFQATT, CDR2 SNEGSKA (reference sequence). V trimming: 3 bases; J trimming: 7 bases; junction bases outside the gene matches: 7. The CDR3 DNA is TGCAGTGCTAGCCCCCTAGCGGGGGGGTTGAATGAGCAGTTCTTC. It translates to CSASPLAGGLNEQFF.

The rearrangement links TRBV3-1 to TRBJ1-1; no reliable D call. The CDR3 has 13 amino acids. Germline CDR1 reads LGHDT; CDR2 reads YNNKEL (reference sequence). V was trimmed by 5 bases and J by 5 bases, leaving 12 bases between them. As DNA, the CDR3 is TGTGCCAGCAGCAACCCCGGGGAAACTGAAGCTTTCTTT. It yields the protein CASSNPGETEAFF.

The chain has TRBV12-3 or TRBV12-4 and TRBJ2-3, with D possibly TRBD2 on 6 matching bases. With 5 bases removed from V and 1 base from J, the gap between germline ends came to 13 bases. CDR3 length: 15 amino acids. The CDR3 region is CASSTTSRGTDTQYF. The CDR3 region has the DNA TGTGCCAGCAGTACGACTAGTCGGGGCACAGATACGCAGTATTTT.

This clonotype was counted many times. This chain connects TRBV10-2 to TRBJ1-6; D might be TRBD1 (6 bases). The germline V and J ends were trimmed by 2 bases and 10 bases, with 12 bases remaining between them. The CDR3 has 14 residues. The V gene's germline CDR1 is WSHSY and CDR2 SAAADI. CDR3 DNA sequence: TGCGCCAGCAGTGAGAGGCAGGGGTACTCACCCCTCCACTTT. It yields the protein CASSERQGYSPLHF.

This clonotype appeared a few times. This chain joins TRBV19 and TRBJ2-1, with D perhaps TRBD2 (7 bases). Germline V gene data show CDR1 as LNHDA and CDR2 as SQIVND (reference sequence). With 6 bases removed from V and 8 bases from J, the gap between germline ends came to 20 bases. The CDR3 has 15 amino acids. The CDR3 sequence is CASRRGQVQVDEQFF. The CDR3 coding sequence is TGTGCCAGTAGGCGGGGGCAGGTGCAGGTTGATGAGCAGTTCTTC.

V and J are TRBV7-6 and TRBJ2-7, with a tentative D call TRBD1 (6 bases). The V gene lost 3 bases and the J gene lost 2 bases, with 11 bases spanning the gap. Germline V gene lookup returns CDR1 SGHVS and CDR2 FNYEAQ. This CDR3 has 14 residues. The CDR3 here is CASSFARGTYEQYF. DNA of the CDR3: TGTGCCAGCAGCTTCGCTAGGGGGACCTACGAGCAGTACTTC.

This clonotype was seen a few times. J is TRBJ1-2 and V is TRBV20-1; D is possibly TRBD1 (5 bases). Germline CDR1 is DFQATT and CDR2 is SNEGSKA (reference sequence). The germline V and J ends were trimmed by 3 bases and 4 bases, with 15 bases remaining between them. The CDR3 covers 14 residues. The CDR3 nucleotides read TGCAGTGCTAGGTCAAGGGGCGACGGCTATGGCTACACCTTC. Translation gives CSARSRGDGYGYTF.